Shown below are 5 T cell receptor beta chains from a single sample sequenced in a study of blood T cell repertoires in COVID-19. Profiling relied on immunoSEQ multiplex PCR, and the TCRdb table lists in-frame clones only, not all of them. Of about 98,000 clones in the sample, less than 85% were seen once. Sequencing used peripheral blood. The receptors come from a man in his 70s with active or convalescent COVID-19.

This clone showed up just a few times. The chain's CDR3 is CAWTTGTDSNQPQHF. CDR3 DNA sequence: TGTGCCTGGACCACGGGAACCGACAGCAATCAGCCCCAGCATTTT. The chain has TRBV30 and TRBJ1-5, with unresolved D. Germline V lookup: CDR1 GTSNPN, CDR2 SVGIG (reference sequence). The CDR3 contains 15 residues. V shed 4 bases and J shed 1 base, with 14 bases lying between them.

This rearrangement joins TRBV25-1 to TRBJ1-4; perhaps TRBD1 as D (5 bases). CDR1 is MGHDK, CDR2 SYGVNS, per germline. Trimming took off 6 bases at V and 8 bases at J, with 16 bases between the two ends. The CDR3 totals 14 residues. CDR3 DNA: TGTGCCAGCAGGGGAGGGGCGCAGAGCGAAAAACTGTTTTTT. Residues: CASRGGAQSEKLFF.

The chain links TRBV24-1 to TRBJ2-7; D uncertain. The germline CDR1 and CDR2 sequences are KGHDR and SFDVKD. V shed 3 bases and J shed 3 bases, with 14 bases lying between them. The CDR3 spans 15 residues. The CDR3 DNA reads TGTGCCACCAGTGATACCCTAGTCCCCATCTACGAGCAGTACTTC. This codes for CATSDTLVPIYEQYF.

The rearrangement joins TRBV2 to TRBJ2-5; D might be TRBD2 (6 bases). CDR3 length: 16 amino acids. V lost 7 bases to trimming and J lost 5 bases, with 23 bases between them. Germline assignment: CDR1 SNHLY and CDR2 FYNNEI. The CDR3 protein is CASTGGDKHGGETQYF. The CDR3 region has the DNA TGTGCCAGCACAGGCGGCGATAAACATGGGGGGGAGACCCAGTACTTC.

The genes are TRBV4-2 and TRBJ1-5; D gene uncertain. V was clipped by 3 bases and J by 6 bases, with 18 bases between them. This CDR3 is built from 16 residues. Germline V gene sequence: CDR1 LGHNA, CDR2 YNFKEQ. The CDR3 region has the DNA TGTGCCAGCAGCCAGTCGTGGACGGGAGGAGGTCAGCCCCAGCATTTT. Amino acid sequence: CASSQSWTGGGQPQHF.